Below are 18 T cell receptor beta chains sequenced from a single sample in a study of T cell responses to AZD1222 COVID-19 vaccine. Sequencing was performed with immunoSEQ multiplex PCR; in TCRdb, only in-frame clones are kept and a portion is missing. The sample consists of more than 150,000 clones, 85% to 95% of them appearing once. The sample consisted of peripheral blood, taken 28 days after the second AZD1222 dose. Source of these receptors: an adult who received the AZD1222 COVID-19 vaccine.

The rearrangement links TRBV6-5 to TRBJ1-2; D is uncertain. Germline assignment: CDR1 MNHEY and CDR2 SVGAGI. The CDR3 sequence is 13 residues long. V lost 3 bases to trimming and J lost 4 bases, with 9 bases between them. CDR3 sequence reads: CASSYDGSYGYTF. As DNA, the CDR3 is TGTGCCAGCAGTTATGACGGCTCCTATGGCTACACCTTC.

The V and J genes are TRBV6-5 and TRBJ2-2; 9 bases align to TRBD1. Per germline, CDR1 MNHEY and CDR2 SVGAGI. This CDR3 region has 15 residues. Trimming at V came to 5 bases and at J to 7 bases, leaving 8 bases not matched to a gene. The CDR3 bases are TGTGCCAGCAGTCGCCGTTGGACAGGGGACGGGGAGCTGTTTTTT. This codes for CASSRRWTGDGELFF.

The chain uses TRBV12-3 or TRBV12-4 and TRBJ2-7; a weak D match, TRBD1 (5 bases). Trimming removed 5 bases from V and 3 bases from J, with 11 bases in between. This CDR3 contains 13 residues. The CDR3 loop is CASSLPRVYEQYF. CDR3 in DNA: TGTGCCAGCAGTCTACCCAGGGTCTACGAGCAGTACTTC.

The chain joins TRBV5-5 to TRBJ1-1, with TRBD1 matching 9 bases. The CDR3 is made up of 12 amino acids. Germline-derived CDR1 and CDR2 are SGHKS and YYEKEE (reference sequence). V trimming: 3 bases; J trimming: 10 bases; junction bases outside the gene matches: 4. CDR3 in amino acids: CASSWDRAGAFF. In DNA form, the CDR3 reads TGTGCCAGCAGCTGGGACAGGGCGGGAGCTTTCTTT. Combining the CDR3 with reference TRBV5-5 and TRBJ1-1 gives the whole variable domain DAGVTQSPTHLIKTRGQQVTLRCSPISGHKSVSWYQQVLGQGPQFIFQYYEKEERGRGNFPDRFSARQFPNYSSELNVNALLLGDSALYLCASSWDRAGAFFGQGTRLTVV.

The chain couples TRBV18 to TRBJ1-5; 7 nucleotides line up with TRBD1. With V trimmed by 4 bases and J by 1 base, 1 base remained unmatched. Germline V gene lookup returns CDR1 KGHSH and CDR2 LQKENI. The CDR3 loop spans 14 amino acids. The CDR3 protein is CASSQGQSNQPQHF. The CDR3 DNA is TGTGCCAGCTCACAGGGACAGAGCAATCAGCCCCAGCATTTT.

The chain links TRBV13 to TRBJ2-1; possible D gene TRBD2, 5 bases. Trimming took off 1 base at V and 2 bases at J, with 12 bases between the two ends. CDR3 length: 16 amino acids. Germline CDR1 PRHDT, CDR2 FYEKMQ (reference sequence). CDR3 protein: CASSLVGGLAYNEQFF. CDR3 DNA: TGTGCCAGCAGCTTAGTGGGTGGACTCGCCTACAATGAGCAGTTCTTC.

This clone was counted once. The chain uses TRBV27 and TRBJ1-5; tentative D call: TRBD1 (5 bases). V lost 5 bases and J 4 bases, leaving 15 bases between the germline ends. Per the germline V gene, CDR1 is MNHEY and CDR2 is SMNVEV (reference sequence). The CDR3 spans 15 residues. DNA for the CDR3: TGTGCCAGCAGTGCCCCGGGGGGGGTGAATCAGCCCCAGCATTTT. It is translated as CASSAPGGVNQPQHF.

This clone was counted once. The CDR3 DNA reads as TGTGCCAGCAGCTACCCGGGACAGTCTAATGAAAAACTGTTTTTT. This gives the protein CASSYPGQSNEKLFF. The J gene is TRBJ1-4, the V gene TRBV11-2; 7 bases are a match to TRBD1. The CDR3 has 15 residues. Unmatched junction bases numbered 5, after V lost 4 bases and J lost 3 bases. Germline V gene sequence: CDR1 SGHAT, CDR2 FQNNGV.

This rearrangement joins TRBV6-4 to TRBJ1-1, with 7 bases aligning to TRBD1. The CDR3 runs to 16 residues. Per germline, CDR1 MRHNA and CDR2 SNTAGT. The V gene end was trimmed by 2 bases and the J gene end by 8 bases; junction bases not matched to a gene: 14. The CDR3 is CASSDARQGPKPEAFF. The CDR3 coding sequence is TGTGCCAGCAGTGACGCGCGACAGGGTCCTAAGCCCGAAGCTTTCTTT.

The gene calls are TRBV28 and TRBJ1-1; D is ambiguous. Trimming stripped 6 bases from V and 0 bases from J, with 11 bases between. Germline V CDR1 and CDR2: MDHEN, SYDVKM. The CDR3 totals 14 residues. CDR3 bases: TGTGCCAGCAGACCTGGAACCCTGAACACTGAAGCTTTCTTT. Protein product: CASRPGTLNTEAFF.

The V gene is TRBV9, the J gene TRBJ2-7, with 11 bases aligning to TRBD1. Per germline, CDR1 SGDLS and CDR2 YYNGEE. With V trimmed by 3 bases and J by 4 bases, 3 bases remained unmatched. This CDR3 spans 14 amino acids. The CDR3 DNA reads TGTGCCAGCAGCGAAGGACAGGGGGCGTACGAGCAGTACTTC. Its protein is CASSEGQGAYEQYF.

The chain recombines TRBV15 with TRBJ1-1; D is unresolved. Trimming left V 5 bases short and J 1 base short, with 8 bases between. This CDR3 spans 13 amino acids. Germline CDR1 and CDR2: LNHNV and YYDKDF (reference sequence). The CDR3 sequence: CATSGRANTEAFF. DNA for the CDR3: TGTGCCACCAGCGGGCGGGCGAACACTGAAGCTTTCTTT.

The chain uses TRBV11-2 and TRBJ2-7, with 12 bases identical to TRBD2. The CDR3 covers 14 residues. Trimming took 5 bases from V and 3 from J; bases not matched to a gene: 2. Germline CDR1 SGHAT, CDR2 FQNNGV. Written as DNA, the CDR3 is TGTGCCAGCAGCGGGGGACTAGCGGGCTACGAGCAGTACTTC. Its protein product is CASSGGLAGYEQYF. The entire variable domain, with the rest obtained from reference TRBV11-2 and TRBJ2-7, is as follows: EAGVAQSPRYKIIEKRQSVAFWCNPISGHATLYWYQQILGQGPKLLIQFQNNGVVDDSQLPKDRFSAERLKGVDSTLKIQPAKLEDSAVYLCASSGGLAGYEQYFGPGTRLTVT.

The CDR3 nucleotides are TGTGCCAGCAAAGAAGGGGTAGCCTTCTCTGGGGCCAACGTCCTGACTTTC. Amino acids: CASKEGVAFSGANVLTF. V and J are TRBV2 and TRBJ2-6; a possible D gene is TRBD1 (5 bases). Trimming took 7 bases from V and 0 from J, leaving 16 bases between them. The germline V gene encodes CDR1 SNHLY and CDR2 FYNNEI. The CDR3 is 17 amino acids.

This clone occurred a few times. This chain joins TRBV9 and TRBJ1-3; 8 bases fit TRBD1. J gave up 2 bases and V 3 bases, and 7 bases lay outside the gene matches. The CDR3 runs to 16 residues. The germline gives CDR1 SGDLS, CDR2 YYNGEE. The CDR3 DNA reads TGTGCCAGCAGCGCACAGGGGGGTCTAGCTGGAAACACCATATATTTT. Protein: CASSAQGGLAGNTIYF.

This chain joins TRBV19 and TRBJ1-3; D not certain. V was clipped by 3 bases and J by 4 bases, with 7 bases between them. Germline-derived CDR1 and CDR2 are LNHDA and SQIVND (reference sequence). This CDR3 spans 13 amino acids. CDR3 sequence: CASSIADGNTIYF. In nucleotides, the CDR3 is TGTGCCAGTAGTATTGCAGACGGAAACACCATATATTTT.

The V gene is TRBV3-1 (or the pseudogene TRBV3-2), the J gene TRBJ2-7, with D tentatively TRBD2 (6 bases). The CDR3 is 16 amino acids. The V and J ends lost 0 bases and 2 bases respectively, with 14 bases between them. The germline V gene encodes CDR1 LGHDT and CDR2 YNNKEL (reference sequence). The DNA for the CDR3 is TGTGCCAGCAGCCAAGATTTAGGCGGGGAGACCTACGAGCAGTACTTC. Its translation: CASSQDLGGETYEQYF.

The chain has TRBV2 and TRBJ2-3; D possibly matches TRBD1 or TRBD2 (6 bases each). The CDR3 is 16 residues long. Germline lookup yields CDR1 SNHLY and CDR2 FYNNEI. V was pared by 1 base and J by 1 base, with 12 bases between. CDR3 nucleotide sequence: TGTGCCAGCAGTGAAGAGGGGGGAAGTCGCACAGATACGCAGTATTTT. It specifies CASSEEGGSRTDTQYF.